The next 30 T cell receptor beta chains were all read from a single sample in a study of shared clonotypes between healthy human individuals. Generated by immunoSEQ multiplex PCR, the TCRdb table keeps only in-frame clones and is missing some. Of 950,000 to 1,100,000 clones listed, around 74% are singletons. The sample taken for sequencing was memory CD4+ T cells sorted from blood. Subset denoted: CD45RA-negative fraction. Receptors originate from a man aged 18 to 29 in good health.

This clone has a handful of counts. This rearrangement joins TRBV19 to TRBJ1-1, with 7 bases identical to TRBD1. Trimming removed 3 bases from V and 5 bases from J; junction bases left unmatched: 12. This CDR3 region has 16 residues. Germline CDR1 LNHDA, CDR2 SQIVND (reference sequence). CDR3 coding DNA: TGTGCCAGTAGTATGATGAGGGGGCTAGGAGGAACTGAAGCTTTCTTT. It yields the protein CASSMMRGLGGTEAFF.

This chain joins TRBV30 and TRBJ2-5, with D perhaps TRBD2 (5 bases). CDR1 and CDR2 from the germline V gene are GTSNPN and SVGIG (reference sequence). V dropped 2 bases and J dropped 3 bases, with 19 bases sitting between them. This CDR3 contains 16 residues. The CDR3 spells CAWSPLDQEAEETQYF. The CDR3 nucleotides read TGTGCCTGGAGTCCTCTTGATCAGGAGGCTGAAGAGACCCAGTACTTC.

This clone was seen repeatedly, ten times or more. The CDR3 protein is CASSPGLALRNTDTQYF. CDR3 nucleotides: TGTGCCAGCAGCCCGGGACTAGCGCTACGCAACACAGATACGCAGTATTTT. This chain joins TRBV5-4 and TRBJ2-3; 10 bases are shared with TRBD2. CDR1 is SGHNT and CDR2 is YYREEE in the germline V gene (reference sequence). Losses at the gene ends were 4 bases for V and 2 bases for J; bases not matched to a gene: 10. This CDR3 contains 17 residues.

This clone has just a few counts. The chain carries TRBV7-2 and TRBJ1-4; D gene unclear. V lost 4 bases, J lost 7 bases, and 16 bases lay in between. This CDR3 contains 15 residues. Looked up from germline, CDR1 is SGHTA and CDR2 is FQGNSA. The CDR3 DNA follows: TGTGCCAGCAGCTCGCCGGGGAGCGTTGGTGAAAAACTGTTTTTT. This translates into CASSSPGSVGEKLFF.

The rearrangement uses TRBV11-2 and TRBJ2-7; D may be TRBD2 (6 bases). This CDR3 region has 15 residues. Germline V gene data show CDR1 as SGHAT and CDR2 as FQNNGV. Trimming cost V 5 bases and J 7 bases, with 21 bases left between them. The CDR3 is CASSVMRGGRTEQYF. Written as DNA, the CDR3 is TGTGCCAGCAGCGTCATGCGGGGAGGCCGGACAGAGCAGTACTTC.

The chain employs TRBV18 and TRBJ2-7; 10 bases are a match to TRBD2. Germline V gene sequence: CDR1 KGHSH, CDR2 LQKENI. With V trimmed by 1 base and J by 5 bases, 8 bases remained unmatched. The CDR3 loop spans 16 amino acids. The CDR3 loop reads CASSPLPVLAGDEQYF. In nucleotides, the CDR3 is TGTGCCAGCTCACCACTCCCGGTTCTAGCGGGGGACGAGCAGTACTTC. Full variable domain (outside the CDR3, taken from reference TRBV18 and TRBJ2-7): NAGVMQNPRHLVRRRGQEARLRCSPMKGHSHVYWYRQLPEEGLKFMVYLQKENIIDESGMPKERFSAEFPKEGPSILRIQQVVRGDSAAYFCASSPLPVLAGDEQYFGPGTRLTVT.

This clone was picked up a small number of times. This sequence joins TRBV30 and TRBJ1-1; D is uncertain. This CDR3 contains 13 residues. Germline lookup yields CDR1 GTSNPN and CDR2 SVGIG (reference sequence). V lost 2 bases and J lost 1, with 8 bases in between. The chain's CDR3 is CAWSYKKNTEAFF. The CDR3 region has the DNA TGTGCCTGGAGTTACAAAAAGAACACTGAAGCTTTCTTT.

This chain connects TRBV28 to TRBJ2-5; tentatively, D is TRBD1 (5 bases). The germline V gene encodes CDR1 MDHEN and CDR2 SYDVKM. CDR3 length equals 15 residues. V lost 5 bases and J lost 2, with 15 bases in between. In DNA, the CDR3 is TGTGCCAGCAGTACCCCAGGGTGGGCGCAAGAGACCCAGTACTTC. This sequence encodes CASSTPGWAQETQYF.

V is TRBV28 and J is TRBJ1-4, with a tentative D call TRBD1 (5 bases). There are 15 residues in the CDR3. V was shortened by 4 bases and J by 4 bases, with 13 bases between the two germline ends. Germline values: CDR1 MDHEN, CDR2 SYDVKM. In DNA, the CDR3 is TGTGCCAGCAGTTCCCAGGGTCGGTATAATGAAAAACTGTTTTTT. This encodes CASSSQGRYNEKLFF.

In this sample, this clone turned up once. This sequence joins TRBV7-2 and TRBJ2-1; TRBD2 matches at 12 bases. This CDR3 is built from 14 residues. J gave up 9 bases and V 5 bases, and 5 bases lay outside the gene matches. Germline CDR1 SGHTA, CDR2 FQGNSA. As DNA, the CDR3 is TGTGCCAGCAGCCTTAGACTAGCGGGAGTTGAGCAGTTCTTC. Translating it yields CASSLRLAGVEQFF.

The chain carries TRBV7-9 and TRBJ1-6, with a tentative D call TRBD1 (6 bases). V was cut by 11 bases and J by 8 bases, with 16 bases left in between. The CDR3 loop spans 13 amino acids. Looked up from germline, CDR1 is SEHNR and CDR2 is FQNEAQ (reference sequence). CDR3 in DNA: TGTGCCGGCCGACAGGCGGCTGATTCACCCCTCCACTTT. Protein sequence: CAGRQAADSPLHF.

The chain carries TRBV6-5 and TRBJ2-6; D gene ambiguous. This CDR3 has 15 residues. V was shortened by 6 bases and J by 1 base, with 10 bases between the two germline ends. Germline CDR1 MNHEY, CDR2 SVGAGI. The CDR3 loop reads CASSPGSSGANVLTF. CDR3 DNA: TGTGCCAGCAGCCCAGGCTCATCTGGGGCCAACGTCCTGACTTTC.

This sequence joins TRBV28 and TRBJ1-5; D possibly corresponds to TRBD1 (5 bases). The germline V gene has CDR1 MDHEN and CDR2 SYDVKM. Trimming took 6 bases from V and 3 from J, leaving 12 bases between them. The CDR3 spans 14 residues. In DNA, the CDR3 is TGTGCCAGCAGCCTAGGGACTTACAATCAGCCCCAGCATTTT. Protein product: CASSLGTYNQPQHF.

At least ten counts were recorded for this clone. The chain joins TRBV18 to TRBJ2-5, with D possibly matching TRBD1 (6 bases). CDR1 and CDR2 from the germline V gene are KGHSH and LQKENI. V shed 2 bases and J shed 5 bases, with 12 bases lying between them. The CDR3 sequence is 14 residues long. CDR3 residues: CASSPTGQGETQYF. Here the CDR3 DNA reads TGTGCCAGCTCACCAACAGGGCAGGGGGAGACCCAGTACTTC.

The chain carries TRBV29-1 and TRBJ2-5; TRBD2 aligns across 8 bases. The CDR3 extends over 13 amino acids. Germline V CDR1 and CDR2: SQVTM, ANQGSEA. Germline trimming cut 4 bases from V and 4 bases from J; bases unmatched to any gene: 5. The CDR3 sequence: CSVAGGGLETQYF. The CDR3 DNA sequence: TGCAGCGTTGCCGGGGGGGGGTTAGAGACCCAGTACTTC.

V gene TRBV7-9 combines with J gene TRBJ2-1; D is possibly TRBD1 or TRBD2 (5 bases each). Germline values: CDR1 SEHNR, CDR2 FQNEAQ (reference sequence). Trimming removed 0 bases at V and 5 bases at J, with 14 bases between. This CDR3 region has 16 residues. CDR3 residues: CASSLAGGPSNNEQFF. CDR3 in DNA: TGTGCCAGCAGCTTAGCTGGGGGTCCTAGTAACAATGAGCAGTTCTTC.

On this clone itself: At the DNA level, this CDR3 is encoded by other sequences in the same sample as well. The chain links TRBV30 to TRBJ2-7, with unresolved D. The V gene's germline CDR1 is GTSNPN and CDR2 SVGIG (reference sequence). There are 11 residues in the CDR3. Trimming shortened V by 1 base and J by 5 bases, and 6 bases separated the two germline ends. The CDR3 is CAWSEVDEQYF. The CDR3 nucleotides read TGTGCCTGGAGTGAGGTGGACGAGCAGTACTTC.

The CDR3 DNA reads as TGTGCCAGCAGTGTGATGCTAGCGGGGTGGCGGAATGAGCAGTTCTTC. Translation: CASSVMLAGWRNEQFF. V usage is TRBV6-1 and J usage is TRBJ2-1; 9 nucleotides agree with TRBD2. Germline V gives CDR1 MNHNS, CDR2 SASEGT. Unmatched junction bases numbered 11, after V lost 4 bases and J lost 7 bases. The CDR3 is made up of 16 amino acids.

Details on this clone: An end of the junction does not agree with germline; a read error may underlie this. The chain combines TRBV6-1 with TRBJ1-3, with D possibly matching TRBD1 (5 bases). There are 16 residues in the CDR3. Germline values: CDR1 MNHNS, CDR2 SASEGT. CDR3 bases: TGTGCCAGCAGGGAAGGGGTGGGGAGATACGGAAACACCATATATTTT. It yields the protein CASREGVGRYGNTIYF.

The chain employs TRBV5-1 and TRBJ1-4; D is ambiguous. The V end was cut by 2 bases, the J end by 7 bases, with 9 bases between. The CDR3 consists of 13 residues. The germline CDR1 and CDR2 sequences are SGHRS and YFSETQ. CDR3 sequence (DNA): TGCGCCAGCAGCTTCAGGCTTGGTGAAAAACTGTTTTTT. It encodes CASSFRLGEKLFF.

The rearrangement links TRBV2 to TRBJ2-3; D perhaps matches TRBD2 (5 bases). V gave up 1 base and J gave up 2 bases, with 13 bases separating them. The CDR3 is 16 residues long. Germline values: CDR1 SNHLY, CDR2 FYNNEI. The CDR3 nucleotides are TGTGCCAGCAGTGAAGAGGCTAGCCTTTCCACAGATACGCAGTATTTT. This translates into CASSEEASLSTDTQYF.

The chain carries TRBV10-3 and TRBJ2-7, with 13 nucleotides matching TRBD2. Germline V gene sequence: CDR1 ENHRY, CDR2 SYGVKD. The CDR3 consists of 14 residues. The V gene end was trimmed by 7 bases and the J gene end by 4 bases; junction bases not matched to a gene: 4. As DNA, the CDR3 is TGTGCCATCAAACGACTAGCGGGAGGATACGAGCAGTACTTC. Its translation is CAIKRLAGGYEQYF.

V usage is TRBV5-1 and J usage is TRBJ2-1; 9 bases fit TRBD2. V lost 5 bases, J lost 5 bases, and 11 bases stayed unmatched. CDR1 is SGHRS, CDR2 YFSETQ, per germline. CDR3 size: 16 residues. The CDR3 sequence: CASRGQPAGGNNEQFF. DNA for the CDR3: TGCGCCAGCAGAGGTCAGCCAGCGGGGGGCAACAATGAGCAGTTCTTC. Complete variable domain (other parts from reference TRBV5-1 and TRBJ2-1): KAGVTQTPRYLIKTRGQQVTLSCSPISGHRSVSWYQQTPGQGLQFLFEYFSETQRNKGNFPGRFSGRQFSNSRSEMNVSTLELGDSALYLCASRGQPAGGNNEQFFGPGTRLTVL.

This sequence joins TRBV2 and TRBJ2-6; D might be TRBD2 (5 bases). The CDR3 sequence is 14 residues long. CDR1 is SNHLY, CDR2 FYNNEI, per germline. V was cut by 6 bases and J by 0 bases, with 6 bases left in between. For the CDR3, the DNA is TGTGCCAGCAGGCGGGTCTCTGGGGCCAACGTCCTGACTTTC. Its protein product is CASRRVSGANVLTF.

V and J are TRBV6-6 and TRBJ1-2, with 7 bases aligning to TRBD1. The CDR3 covers 14 residues. In germline, CDR1 is MNHNY, CDR2 SVGAGI (reference sequence). V dropped 1 base and J dropped 2; count of bases not matched to a gene: 1. CDR3 amino acids: CASSYYRGNYGYTF. The CDR3 nucleotides read TGTGCCAGCAGTTACTACAGGGGAAACTATGGCTACACCTTC.

The chain couples TRBV4-3 to TRBJ2-1, with D perhaps matching TRBD2 (6 bases). Germline V gene sequence: CDR1 LGHNA, CDR2 YSLEER. The CDR3 runs to 14 residues. Deletions cut 3 bases from V and 6 bases from J, with 12 bases between. The CDR3 nucleotides are TGCGCCAGCAGCCAGATACTAGCTGGCAATGAGCAGTTCTTC. Translation gives CASSQILAGNEQFF.

The rearrangement uses TRBV6-6 and TRBJ1-3, with D possibly TRBD1 on 5 matching bases. The V end was cut by 2 bases, the J end by 0 bases, with 11 bases between. CDR1 is MNHNY, CDR2 SVGAGI, per germline (reference sequence). The CDR3 has 16 amino acids. The CDR3 region has the DNA TGTGCCAGCAGTTACGGGGGGTCGATCTCTGGAAACACCATATATTTT. It specifies CASSYGGSISGNTIYF.

The chain uses TRBV7-2 and TRBJ1-3; D gene unclear. The V end was cut by 0 bases, the J end by 0 bases, with 9 bases between. CDR3 length equals 16 residues. The germline CDR1 and CDR2 sequences are SGHTA and FQGNSA. The CDR3 is CASSLAGTISGNTIYF. The CDR3 nucleotides read TGTGCCAGCAGCTTAGCTGGCACTATCTCTGGAAACACCATATATTTT.

The CDR3 DNA sequence: TGTGCCAGCAAAGGACTAGCGGGGGCCCGGACCGGGGAGCTGTTTTTT. This encodes CASKGLAGARTGELFF. The chain joins TRBV19 to TRBJ2-2, with 13 bases aligning to TRBD2. Germline values: CDR1 LNHDA, CDR2 SQIVND (reference sequence). With 9 bases clipped from V and 5 bases from J, the junction kept 9 bases outside the gene matches. This CDR3 comprises 16 residues.

This clone has just one count. J is TRBJ2-7 and V is TRBV5-1; a weak D match, TRBD1 (5 bases). The CDR3 is 14 amino acids. The V end lost 0 bases, the J end lost 5 bases, and 12 bases lay between the germline ends. In germline, CDR1 is SGHRS, CDR2 YFSETQ. The CDR3 loop reads CASSLGQWSNEQYF. DNA for the CDR3: TGCGCCAGCAGCTTGGGACAGTGGAGCAACGAGCAGTACTTC.